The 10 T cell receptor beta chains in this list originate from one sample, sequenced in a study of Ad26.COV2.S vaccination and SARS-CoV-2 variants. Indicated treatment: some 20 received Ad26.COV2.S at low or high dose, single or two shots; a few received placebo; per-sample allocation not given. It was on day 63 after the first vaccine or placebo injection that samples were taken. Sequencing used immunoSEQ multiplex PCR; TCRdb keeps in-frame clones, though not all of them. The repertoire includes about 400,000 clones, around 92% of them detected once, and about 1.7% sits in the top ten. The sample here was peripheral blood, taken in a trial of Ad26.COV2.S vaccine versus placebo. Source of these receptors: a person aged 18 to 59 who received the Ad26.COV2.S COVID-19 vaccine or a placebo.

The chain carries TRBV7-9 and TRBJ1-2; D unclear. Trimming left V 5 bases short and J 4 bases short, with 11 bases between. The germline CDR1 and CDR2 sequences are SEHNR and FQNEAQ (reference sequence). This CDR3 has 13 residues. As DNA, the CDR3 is TGTGCCAGCAGCACCGCCACGCTCTATGGCTACACCTTC. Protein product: CASSTATLYGYTF. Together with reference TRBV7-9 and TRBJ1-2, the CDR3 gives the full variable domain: DTGVSQNPRHKITKRGQNVTFRCDPISEHNRLYWYRQTLGQGPEFLTYFQNEAQLEKSRLLSDRFSAERPKGSFSTLEIQRTEQGDSAMYLCASSTATLYGYTFGSGTRLTVV.

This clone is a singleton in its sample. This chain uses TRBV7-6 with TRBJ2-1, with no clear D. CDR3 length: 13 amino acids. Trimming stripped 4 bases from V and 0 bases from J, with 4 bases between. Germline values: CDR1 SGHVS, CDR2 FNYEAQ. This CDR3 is CASSSHSYNEQFF. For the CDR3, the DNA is TGTGCCAGCAGCTCCCACTCCTACAATGAGCAGTTCTTC.

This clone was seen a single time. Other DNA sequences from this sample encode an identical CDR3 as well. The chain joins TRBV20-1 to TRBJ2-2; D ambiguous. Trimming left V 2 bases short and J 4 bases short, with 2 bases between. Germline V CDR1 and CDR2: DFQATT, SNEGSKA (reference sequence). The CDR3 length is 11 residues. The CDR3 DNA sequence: TGCAGTGCTAGACGCACCGGGGAGCTGTTTTTT. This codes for CSARRTGELFF.

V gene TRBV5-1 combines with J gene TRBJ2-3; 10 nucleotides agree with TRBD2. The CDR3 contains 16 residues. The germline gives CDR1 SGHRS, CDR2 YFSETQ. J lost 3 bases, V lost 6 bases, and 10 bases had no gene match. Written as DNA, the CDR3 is TGCGCCAGCATTACGGGGACTAGCGAGGTAACAGATACGCAGTATTTT. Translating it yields CASITGTSEVTDTQYF.

The CDR3 DNA sequence: TGTGCCAGCAGCCCCTCGAACAGGGTTCGGTTTCATGAGCAGTTCTTC. It codes for CASSPSNRVRFHEQFF. This chain joins TRBV6-4 and TRBJ2-1; D may be TRBD1 (6 bases). V was cut by 6 bases and J by 8 bases, with 23 bases left in between. The V gene's germline CDR1 is MRHNA and CDR2 SNTAGT. The length of the CDR3 is 16 residues.

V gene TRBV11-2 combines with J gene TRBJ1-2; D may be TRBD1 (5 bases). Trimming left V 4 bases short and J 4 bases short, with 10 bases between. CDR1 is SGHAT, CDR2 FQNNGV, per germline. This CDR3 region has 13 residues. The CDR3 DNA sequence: TGTGCCAGCAGCTCCGGGGCTGCCTATGGCTACACCTTC. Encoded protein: CASSSGAAYGYTF.

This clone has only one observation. The CDR3 region is CASRRTPGGSTEAFF. CDR3 DNA: TGTGCCAGTAGGCGAACCCCGGGTGGTAGTACTGAAGCTTTCTTT. The V gene is TRBV19, the J gene TRBJ1-1, with unresolved D. Germline CDR1 reads LNHDA; CDR2 reads SQIVND (reference sequence). CDR3 length equals 15 residues. V shed 6 bases and J shed 5 bases, with 19 bases lying between them.

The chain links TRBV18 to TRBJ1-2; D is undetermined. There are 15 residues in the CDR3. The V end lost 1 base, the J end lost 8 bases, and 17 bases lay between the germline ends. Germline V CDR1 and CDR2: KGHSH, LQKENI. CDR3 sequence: CASSPRSPPEAGYTF. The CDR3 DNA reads TGTGCCAGCTCACCACGCTCACCCCCAGAAGCGGGCTACACCTTC.

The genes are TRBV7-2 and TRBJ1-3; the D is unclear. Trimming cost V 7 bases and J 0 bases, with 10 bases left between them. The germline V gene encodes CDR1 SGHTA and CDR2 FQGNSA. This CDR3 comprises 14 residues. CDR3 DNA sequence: TGTGCCAGCAACCAGGTGCGCTCTGGAAACACCATATATTTT. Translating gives CASNQVRSGNTIYF.

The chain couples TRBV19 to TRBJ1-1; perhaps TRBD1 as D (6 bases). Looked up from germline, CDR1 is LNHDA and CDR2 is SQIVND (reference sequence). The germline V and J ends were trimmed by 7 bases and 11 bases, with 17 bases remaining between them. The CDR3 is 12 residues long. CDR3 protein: CASIGGGLRAFF. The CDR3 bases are TGTGCCAGTATAGGGGGGGGCTTGAGGGCTTTCTTT.